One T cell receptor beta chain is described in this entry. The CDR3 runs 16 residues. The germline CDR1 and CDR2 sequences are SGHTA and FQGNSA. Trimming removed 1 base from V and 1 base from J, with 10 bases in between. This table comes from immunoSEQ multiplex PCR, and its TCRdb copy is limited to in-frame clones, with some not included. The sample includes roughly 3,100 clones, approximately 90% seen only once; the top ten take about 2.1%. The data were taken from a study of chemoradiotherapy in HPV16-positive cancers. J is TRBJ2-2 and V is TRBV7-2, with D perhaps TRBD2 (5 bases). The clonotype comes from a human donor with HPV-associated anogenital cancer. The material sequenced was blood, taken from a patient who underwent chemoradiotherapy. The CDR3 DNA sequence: TGTGCCAGCAGCTTAGTTCCGGGGTGGAACACCGGGGAGCTGTTTTTT. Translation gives CASSLVPGWNTGELFF. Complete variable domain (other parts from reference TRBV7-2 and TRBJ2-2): GAGVSQSPSNKVTEKGKDVELRCDPISGHTALYWYRQSLGQGLEFLIYFQGNSAPDKSGLPSDRFSAERTGGSVSTLTIQRTQQEDSAVYLCASSLVPGWNTGELFFGEGSRLTVL.